These T cell receptor beta chains were read from a single sample in a study of cytomegalovirus exposure and HLA in healthy donors. Sequencing was performed with immunoSEQ multiplex PCR; in TCRdb, only in-frame clones are kept and a portion is missing. This sample's table reports some 110,000 clones. Sequenced input: PBMCs. These receptors all stem from a man aged 35 to 55 in good health and CMV-seropositive. CDR3s include the opening cysteine and the closing phenylalanine or tryptophan. A D gene is named only where the DNA matches it firmly. Not every row has a clone size; where given, it reads once, few, many or a size class.

d_call j_call clone_size v_call cdr3_aa cdr3_nt
NA TRBJ2-1 NA TRBV19 CASSMKGGSLRNEQFF TGTGCCAGTAGTATGAAGGGCGGGTCCCTCCGCAATGAGCAGTTCTTC
TRBD1 TRBJ1-5 NA TRBV5-1 CASSPGTGRSNQPQHF TGCGCCAGCAGCCCGGGGACAGGTCGCAGCAATCAGCCCCAGCATTTT
TRBD1 TRBJ2-7 NA TRBV4-2 CASSQDSGTGVDEQYF TGTGCCAGCAGCCAGGACTCCGGGACAGGGGTCGACGAGCAGTACTTC
TRBD1 TRBJ2-1 NA TRBV7-9 CASSLGQPGSYNEQFF TGTGCCAGCAGCTTGGGACAGCCGGGCTCCTACAATGAGCAGTTCTTC
NA TRBJ2-1 NA TRBV9 CASSVLADDSWGDEQFF TGTGCCAGCAGCGTACTGGCCGACGATTCCTGGGGCGATGAGCAGTTCTTC
NA TRBJ2-5 NA TRBV21-1 CASSIHSSGRAGETQYF TGTGCCAGCAGCATCCACTCTAGCGGGAGGGCCGGGGAGACCCAGTACTTC
TRBD2 TRBJ2-7 NA TRBV7-2 CASKKTSGASYEQYF TGTGCCAGCAAGAAGACTAGCGGGGCCTCCTACGAGCAGTACTTC
TRBD1 TRBJ1-1 NA TRBV5-5 CASTQGQGAMNTEAFF TGTGCCAGCACCCAAGGGCAGGGGGCCATGAACACTGAAGCTTTCTTT
NA TRBJ2-2 NA TRBV7-2 CASSRAGNTGELFF TGTGCCAGCAGCAGGGCGGGAAACACCGGGGAGCTGTTTTTT
TRBD2 TRBJ2-2 NA TRBV7-7 CASSPGTSGRPRTGELFF TGTGCCAGCAGCCCCGGGACTAGCGGGAGGCCCCGCACCGGGGAGCTGTTTTTT
TRBD2 TRBJ2-1 NA TRBV6-5 CASSNSGRAHNEQFF TGTGCCAGCAGTAACAGCGGGAGGGCGCACAATGAGCAGTTCTTC
TRBD1 TRBJ1-1 NA TRBV6-5 CASSSTTGGTEAFF TGTGCCAGCAGTTCCACGACAGGGGGCACTGAAGCTTTCTTT
TRBD1 TRBJ1-2 NA TRBV11-2 CASSLGQGFSGYTF TGTGCCAGCAGCTTAGGACAGGGATTCTCTGGCTACACCTTC
NA TRBJ2-2 NA TRBV21-1 CASSWETGDTGELFF TGTGCCAGCAGCTGGGAGACAGGGGATACCGGGGAGCTGTTTTTT
TRBD1 TRBJ2-5 NA TRBV5-5 CASSLDRGQETQYF TGTGCCAGCAGTCTGGACAGGGGGCAAGAGACCCAGTACTTC
TRBD1 TRBJ2-6 NA TRBV7-9 CASSPTGGSGANVLTF TGTGCCAGCAGCCCGACAGGGGGGTCTGGGGCCAACGTCCTGACTTTC
TRBD1 TRBJ2-7 NA TRBV4-1 CASSPIGQVYEQYF TGCGCCAGCAGCCCAATCGGACAGGTGTACGAGCAGTACTTC
TRBD2 TRBJ2-7 NA TRBV7-2 CASSLHLAGGAFEQYF TGTGCCAGCAGCCTTCACTTAGCGGGAGGAGCCTTCGAGCAGTACTTC
NA TRBJ2-3 NA TRBV6-1 CASSEAVRAPTTDTQYF TGTGCCAGCAGTGAAGCTGTGAGGGCCCCAACCACAGATACGCAGTATTTT
NA TRBJ2-5 NA TRBV7-9 CASSLPNALGEQYF TGTGCCAGCAGCTTACCTAACGCATTGGGAGAGCAGTACTTC
TRBD1 TRBJ2-7 NA TRBV19 CASSILGTANYEQYF TGTGCCAGTAGTATCCTCGGGACAGCAAACTACGAGCAGTACTTC
TRBD2 TRBJ2-5 NA TRBV7-3 CASSLGTSGRSGETQYF TGTGCCAGCAGCTTAGGGACTAGCGGGAGGTCGGGGGAGACCCAGTACTTC
NA TRBJ1-1 NA TRBV6-1 CASRATVGGEAFF TGTGCCAGCCGTGCCACAGTGGGGGGTGAAGCTTTCTTT
NA TRBJ1-5 NA TRBV21-1 CASSKALGRGPNQPQHF TGTGCCAGCAGCAAAGCGCTCGGGAGGGGGCCAAATCAGCCCCAGCATTTT
TRBD2 TRBJ2-7 NA TRBV4-3 CASSQEGRADEQYF TGCGCCAGCAGCCAAGAGGGGAGGGCCGACGAGCAGTACTTC
NA TRBJ2-7 NA TRBV28 CASSSGYEQYF TGTGCCAGCAGTTCGGGCTACGAGCAGTACTTC
NA TRBJ2-7 NA TRBV11-2 CASSFPSGSKYF TGTGCCAGCAGCTTCCCGTCGGGGAGTAAGTACTTC
NA TRBJ1-1 medium-sized TRBV2 CANSEIQGINTEAFF TGTGCCAACTCAGAGATCCAGGGTATTAACACTGAAGCTTTCTTT
TRBD2 TRBJ2-7 NA TRBV6-6 CASSTSGRAEYEQYF TGTGCCAGCAGTACTAGCGGGAGGGCTGAGTACGAGCAGTACTTC
NA TRBJ2-7 NA TRBV6-1 CASSEAGRASYEQYF TGTGCCAGCAGTGAAGCGGGCAGGGCCTCCTACGAGCAGTACTTC
NA TRBJ2-5 NA TRBV4-3 CASSQDQGSQETQYF TGCGCCAGCAGCCAAGACCAGGGATCTCAAGAGACCCAGTACTTC
NA TRBJ1-2 NA TRBV28 CASSFQINYGYTF TGTGCCAGCAGTTTTCAGATTAACTATGGCTACACCTTC
TRBD1 TRBJ2-1 NA TRBV11-2 CASSLGTGTFNEQFF TGTGCCAGCAGCTTAGGGACAGGGACTTTCAATGAGCAGTTCTTC